One and the same sample provided the 26 T cell receptor beta chains below, sequenced in a study of human T cells and chemical hapten exposure. Time point: pre-sensitization, week 0. Specified treatment: therapeutic diphenylcyclopropenone sensitization with weekly scalp DPC. TCRdb re-called the RACE reads through MiXCR, storing one row per CDR3 protein. The table lists 350,000 to 450,000 distinct CDR3 sequences, about 5.1% of them singletons, with just over 2.5% in the top ten. The sequences come from whole blood, collected in connection with sensitization to the hapten diphenylcyclopropenone (DPC). The receptors were gathered from a woman aged 45-65 years with alopecia areata. Some clones in this sample may be carry-over from other donors' samples.

This clonotype was counted ten times or more. This sequence joins TRBV12-3 or TRBV12-4 and TRBJ2-3, with 15 bases aligning to TRBD2. After removal of 7 bases from V and 3 bases from J, the junction contained 14 bases not matched to a gene. This CDR3 contains 19 residues. CDR3 loop: CASTTRGTSGRRGTDTQYF. The CDR3 DNA is TGTGCCAGCACCACCAGAGGGACTAGCGGGAGGAGAGGGACAGATACGCAGTATTTT.

At least ten counts were recorded for this clonotype. The chain uses TRBV12-3 or TRBV12-4 and TRBJ2-5; D not certain. The CDR3 extends over 14 amino acids. Between the trimmed V and J ends, which lost 5 bases and 5 bases, there was a span of 15 bases. CDR3 protein: CASSPSRAEETQYF. The DNA of the CDR3 is TGTGCCAGCAGTCCCAGCCGGGCCGAGGAGACCCAGTACTTC.

V and J are TRBV12-3 or TRBV12-4 and TRBJ1-1, with 11 bases lining up with TRBD1. This CDR3 region has 13 residues. The ends lost 6 bases at V and 6 bases at J; junction bases unmatched: 3. The CDR3 here is CASSRGQGAEAFF. In nucleotides, the CDR3 is TGTGCCAGCAGCAGGGGACAGGGGGCTGAAGCTTTCTTT.

The V gene is TRBV30, the J gene TRBJ1-1, with D possibly TRBD1 on 6 matching bases. The length of the CDR3 is 14 residues. Trimming left V 4 bases short and J 4 bases short, with 16 bases between. Germline loops: CDR1 GTSNPN, CDR2 SVGIG (reference sequence). The CDR3 bases are TGTGCCTGGATGGGGGGTTCCAGGGGCACTGAAGCTTTCTTT. Amino acid sequence: CAWMGGSRGTEAFF.

The V and J genes are TRBV11-2 and TRBJ2-1; D is unresolved. The J call may be mistaken, given a closer DNA end match to TRBJ2-7. Germline CDR1 and CDR2: SGHAT and FQNNGV. The CDR3 spans 14 residues. The chain's CDR3 is CASSLRSVYNEQYF. As DNA, the CDR3 is TGTGCCAGCAGCTTAAGGAGCGTGTACAATGAGCAGTACTTC.

This clonotype was seen a handful of times. This chain connects TRBV3-1 to TRBJ1-1, with unresolved D. CDR3 length: 15 residues. The germline V and J ends were trimmed by 1 base and 4 bases, with 13 bases remaining between them. Per germline, CDR1 LGHDT and CDR2 YNNKEL (reference sequence). Here the CDR3 reads CASSQATSPATEAFF. The CDR3, as DNA: TGTGCCAGCAGCCAAGCGACGAGCCCTGCCACTGAAGCTTTCTTT. Looking up the rest from reference TRBV3-1 and TRBJ1-1 gives the full variable domain: DTAVSQTPKYLVTQMGNDKSIKCEQNLGHDTMYWYKQDSKKFLKIMFSYNNKELIINETVPNRFSPKSPDKAHLNLHINSLELGDSAVYFCASSQATSPATEAFFGQGTRLTVV.

The V call is TRBV3-1, the J call TRBJ1-2, with TRBD1 as a possible D gene (6 bases). In germline, CDR1 is LGHDT, CDR2 YNNKEL (reference sequence). This CDR3 is built from 15 residues. Trimming shortened V by 3 bases and J by 9 bases, and 20 bases separated the two germline ends. The CDR3 sequence is CASSQSGWQGLSYTF. The CDR3 coding sequence is TGTGCCAGCAGCCAGTCCGGTTGGCAGGGGCTTAGCTACACCTTC.

The chain recombines TRBV3-1 with TRBJ2-2; 14 nucleotides match TRBD2. The CDR3 is 18 residues long. The germline V gene encodes CDR1 LGHDT and CDR2 YNNKEL (reference sequence). V was clipped by 4 bases and J by 6 bases; unmatched bases: 10. CDR3 residues: CASSPTGTSGSRAGELFF. The CDR3 DNA reads as TGTGCCAGCAGCCCAACCGGGACTAGCGGGAGTCGAGCCGGGGAGCTGTTTTTT.

This chain connects TRBV29-1 to TRBJ2-7; 9 bases align to TRBD1. Germline CDR1 reads SQVTM; CDR2 reads ANQGSEA. Trimming at V came to 6 bases and at J to 2 bases, leaving 8 bases not matched to a gene. This CDR3 has 14 residues. CDR3 nucleotides: TGCAGCGTCGGGACAGGGATTTGGACCTACGAGCAGTACTTC. It yields the protein CSVGTGIWTYEQYF.

The V call is TRBV20-1, the J call TRBJ1-6; D remains unclear. The CDR3 has 15 residues. Germline assignment: CDR1 DFQATT and CDR2 SNEGSKA (reference sequence). Trimming stripped 4 bases from V and 4 bases from J, with 14 bases between. The DNA for the CDR3 is TGCAGTGCTAAAAGGAGTGCGGGGTATAATTCACCCCTCCACTTT. Its protein product is CSAKRSAGYNSPLHF.

In this sample, this clonotype turned up many times. The CDR3 spells CAILGEGTDTQYF. DNA for the CDR3: TGTGCCATTCTGGGGGAGGGCACAGATACGCAGTATTTT. V gene TRBV6-5 combines with J gene TRBJ2-3; D perhaps matches TRBD2 (6 bases). The V end lost 10 bases, the J end lost 1 base, and 12 bases lay between the germline ends. This CDR3 spans 13 amino acids. The V gene's germline CDR1 is MNHEY and CDR2 SVGAGI.

The rearrangement uses TRBV27 and TRBJ2-5; 7 positions match TRBD1. Germline CDR1 is MNHEY and CDR2 is SMNVEV (reference sequence). V was pared by 4 bases and J by 7 bases, with 9 bases of the junction left unmatched. There are 14 residues in the CDR3. The CDR3 spells CASSSRQGPGTQYF. The CDR3 nucleotides read TGTGCCAGCAGTTCCAGACAGGGACCGGGGACCCAGTACTTC.

This clonotype was found many times. The chain links TRBV20-1 to TRBJ2-7; TRBD1 aligns across 8 bases. The J segment lost 7 bases and the V segment lost 6 bases, leaving 8 bases of the junction unmatched. The CDR3 has 12 amino acids. Germline V lookup: CDR1 DFQATT, CDR2 SNEGSKA (reference sequence). The CDR3 DNA follows: TGCAGTGCCCCTGGACAGGGCTGGGAGCAGTACTTC. Its protein is CSAPGQGWEQYF.

This clonotype was observed at least ten times. V is TRBV27 and J is TRBJ1-5; D not certain. The CDR3 is 18 residues long. From germline, CDR1 is MNHEY and CDR2 SMNVEV (reference sequence). V dropped 2 bases and J dropped 2 bases, with 19 bases sitting between them. The CDR3 sequence: CASSLAGFPPRGNQPQHF. CDR3 DNA: TGTGCCAGCAGTTTAGCCGGGTTTCCTCCAAGGGGCAATCAGCCCCAGCATTTT.

The chain links TRBV24-1 to TRBJ2-1, with TRBD2 matching 13 bases. Per the germline V gene, CDR1 is KGHDR and CDR2 is SFDVKD. V dropped 9 bases and J dropped 7; count of bases not matched to a gene: 8. CDR3 size: 15 residues. The CDR3 DNA follows: TGTGCCACCCAATGGACTAGCGGGAGAGGGAATGAGCAGTTCTTC. Translating gives CATQWTSGRGNEQFF.

This clonotype was seen only a few times. V is TRBV7-2 and J is TRBJ2-3; 7 bases agree with TRBD2. Germline V gene data show CDR1 as SGHTA and CDR2 as FQGNSA. V dropped 5 bases and J dropped 4; count of bases not matched to a gene: 12. The CDR3 sequence is 16 residues long. DNA for the CDR3: TGTGCCAGCAGCCGGGGGATAGCGGGTAGGGCAGATACGCAGTATTTT. Encoded protein: CASSRGIAGRADTQYF.

In DNA form, the CDR3 reads TGTGCCAGCATGCCTAGCGGGAATAGGGAGCAGTTCTTC. Protein: CASMPSGNREQFF. The chain carries TRBV6-1 and TRBJ2-1; TRBD2 agrees at 9 bases. Germline lookup yields CDR1 MNHNS and CDR2 SASEGT. The CDR3 is 13 residues long. The V gene end was trimmed by 7 bases and the J gene end by 10 bases; junction bases not matched to a gene: 8.

This clonotype has more than one count but fewer than ten. The V and J genes are TRBV7-2 and TRBJ1-2; D not resolved. The CDR3 totals 16 residues. The ends were cut back, 4 bases at V and 0 bases at J, with 15 bases in the middle. Germline lookup yields CDR1 SGHTA and CDR2 FQGNSA. CDR3 protein: CASSSGRITSNYGYTF. The CDR3 DNA sequence: TGTGCCAGCAGCTCAGGACGGATTACATCTAACTATGGCTACACCTTC.

This rearrangement joins TRBV7-9 to TRBJ2-7, with 9 bases identical to TRBD2. Trimming cost V 5 bases and J 5 bases; bases outside gene matches: 13. The length of the CDR3 is 16 residues. CDR1 and CDR2 (germline): SEHNR, FQNEAQ (reference sequence). In nucleotides, the CDR3 is TGTGCCAGCAGCCCAGAGTTCTGGCGGGAGGGCGACGAGCAGTACTTC. This translates into CASSPEFWREGDEQYF.

This clonotype was seen just once. J is TRBJ1-1 and V is TRBV5-4, with TRBD1 identical over 7 bases. Germline V gene lookup returns CDR1 SGHNT and CDR2 YYREEE (reference sequence). This CDR3 contains 12 residues. J was trimmed by 4 bases and V by 4 bases; bases with no gene match: 1. CDR3 region: CASSTGATEAFF. The CDR3 nucleotides are TGTGCCAGCAGCACAGGGGCCACTGAAGCTTTCTTT.

V and J are TRBV7-9 and TRBJ2-3, with a possible D match to TRBD2 (6 bases). V was clipped by 4 bases and J by 5 bases, with 13 bases between them. The CDR3 extends over 14 amino acids. CDR1 SEHNR and CDR2 FQNEAQ come from the germline V gene (reference sequence). CDR3 DNA: TGTGCCAGCAGCTCCAGGAGCGGGTTAGATACGCAGTATTTT. Encoded protein: CASSSRSGLDTQYF.

This clonotype has a count of ten or more. The chain uses TRBV6-5 and TRBJ2-3; D is possibly TRBD2 (7 bases). CDR3 length equals 14 residues. Trimming shortened V by 3 bases and J by 6 bases, and 13 bases separated the two germline ends. Germline CDR1 MNHEY, CDR2 SVGAGI. CDR3 in amino acids: CASSYRGGADTQYF. CDR3 bases: TGTGCCAGCAGTTATAGGGGGGGGGCTGATACGCAGTATTTT.

The chain combines TRBV9 with TRBJ2-3; perhaps TRBD2 as D (6 bases). The germline CDR1 and CDR2 sequences are SGDLS and YYNGEE. V shed 4 bases and J shed 0 bases, with 15 bases lying between them. The CDR3 is made up of 16 amino acids. The CDR3 reads CASSPRRAGSTDTQYF. CDR3 bases: TGTGCCAGCAGCCCCCGAAGGGCGGGGAGCACAGATACGCAGTATTTT.

With regard to this clonotype: A read error is possible here, since a much larger clone lies one base away. The chain couples TRBV19 to TRBJ2-5, with TRBD1 matching 7 bases. This CDR3 has 13 amino acids. Germline CDR1 LNHDA, CDR2 SQIVND (reference sequence). The V gene end was trimmed by 9 bases and the J gene end by 5 bases; junction bases not matched to a gene: 9. CDR3 in DNA: TGTGCCAGAGGGCAGGGGGATGGCGAGACCCAGTACTTC. Protein: CARGQGDGETQYF. Drawing the rest from reference TRBV19 and TRBJ2-5, the complete variable domain is DGGITQSPKYLFRKEGQNVTLSCEQNLNHDAMYWYRQDPGQGLRLIYYSQIVNDFQKGDIAEGYSVSREKKESFPLTVTSAQKNPTAFYLCARGQGDGETQYFGPGTRLLVL.

This clonotype was seen at least ten times. The chain combines TRBV19 with TRBJ2-1, with D tentatively TRBD1 or TRBD2 (5 bases each). This CDR3 has 14 residues. Germline CDR1 and CDR2: LNHDA and SQIVND (reference sequence). Trimming took 2 bases from V and 2 from J, leaving 7 bases between them. For the CDR3, the DNA is TGTGCCAGTAGTATAAGAGGGGCCTACAATGAGCAGTTCTTC. Amino acid sequence: CASSIRGAYNEQFF.

This clonotype was observed a handful of times. The chain couples TRBV7-8 to TRBJ2-3, with a possible D match to TRBD2 (6 bases). V was pared by 1 base and J by 7 bases, with 9 bases between. The CDR3 consists of 13 residues. In germline, CDR1 is SGHVS, CDR2 FQNEAQ. The CDR3 region is CASSLGGAYTQYF. The CDR3 DNA follows: TGTGCCAGCAGCTTAGGCGGGGCGTATACGCAGTATTTT. The variable domain in full, completed from reference TRBV7-8 and TRBJ2-3, reads GAGVSQSPRYKVAKRGQDVALRCDPISGHVSLFWYQQALGQGPEFLTYFQNEAQLDKSGLPSDRFFAERPEGSVSTLKIQRTQQEDSAVYLCASSLGGAYTQYFGPGTRLTVL.